These 28 T cell receptor beta chains originate from one sample sequenced in a study of technical replicates of blood from a handful of donors. Some clones are missing from TCRdb's copy, which holds only in-frame ones; the method was immunoSEQ multiplex PCR. The sample includes 50,000 or so clones, 92% seen only once; the top ten take 3% to 5%. The sequenced material came from PBMCs. The source of these receptors is a human donor in good health. Some clones in this sample may be carry-over from other donors' samples.

The chain uses TRBV7-2 and TRBJ2-1; weak D call: TRBD1 (6 bases). This CDR3 is built from 15 residues. CDR1 and CDR2 (germline): SGHTA, FQGNSA. The V end lost 3 bases, the J end lost 9 bases, and 18 bases lay between the germline ends. The CDR3 loop reads CASSFRGQATGEQFF. CDR3 sequence (DNA): TGTGCCAGCAGCTTTAGGGGACAAGCCACGGGTGAGCAGTTCTTC.

This clone was recorded once. The chain combines TRBV6-1 with TRBJ2-1; 7 bases agree with TRBD2. The CDR3 extends over 13 amino acids. The trim removed 8 bases at V and 9 bases at J, leaving 10 bases unmatched. Germline V gene sequence: CDR1 MNHNS, CDR2 SASEGT. The CDR3 DNA reads TGTGCCAGCTGTGGACTAGGGTTAGTTGAGCAGTTCTTC. Its translation: CASCGLGLVEQFF.

The V gene is TRBV6-6, the J gene TRBJ2-7, with 9 nucleotides matching TRBD2. CDR3 length equals 14 residues. V trimming: 6 bases; J trimming: 6 bases; junction bases outside the gene matches: 9. Germline values: CDR1 MNHNY, CDR2 SVGAGI (reference sequence). The CDR3 DNA is TGTGCCAGCAGGGTCCTAGCGGGGAGCTCCGAGCAGTACTTC. It specifies CASRVLAGSSEQYF.

The chain links TRBV4-3 to TRBJ2-1; the D gene is possibly TRBD2 (5 bases). The CDR3 spans 16 residues. V lost 0 bases and J 0 bases, leaving 9 bases between the germline ends. The germline V gene has CDR1 LGHNA and CDR2 YSLEER. The CDR3 here is CASSQDLGSSYNEQFF. The CDR3 coding sequence is TGCGCCAGCAGCCAAGACTTAGGGAGCTCCTACAATGAGCAGTTCTTC.

The V and J genes are TRBV7-8 and TRBJ2-3; 12 bases line up with TRBD2. Germline-derived CDR1 and CDR2 are SGHVS and FQNEAQ. This CDR3 region has 15 residues. V trimming: 6 bases; J trimming: 4 bases; junction bases outside the gene matches: 5. The CDR3 reads CASRELAGGSDTQYF. The CDR3 bases are TGTGCCAGCAGAGAACTAGCGGGGGGATCAGATACGCAGTATTTT.

This rearrangement joins TRBV18 to TRBJ2-5; D is possibly TRBD1 (5 bases). Germline CDR1 KGHSH, CDR2 LQKENI. V lost 0 bases to trimming and J lost 3 bases, with 11 bases between them. The CDR3 is 15 amino acids. CDR3 bases: TGTGCCAGCTCACCACCGATGGCACAGGAAGAGACCCAGTACTTC. This encodes CASSPPMAQEETQYF.

The chain uses TRBV4-1 and TRBJ1-1, with D possibly matching TRBD1 (5 bases). V was trimmed by 4 bases and J by 0 bases, leaving 9 bases between them. The CDR3 is made up of 14 amino acids. In germline, CDR1 is MGHRA, CDR2 YSYEKL. In nucleotides, the CDR3 is TGCGCCAGCAGCCGACCACAGGTGAACACTGAAGCTTTCTTT. Amino acids: CASSRPQVNTEAFF.

This clone has only one observation. The chain recombines TRBV6-5 with TRBJ1-1; 8 bases line up with TRBD1. Looked up from germline, CDR1 is MNHEY and CDR2 is SVGAGI. V was pared by 0 bases and J by 10 bases, with 10 bases of the junction left unmatched. The CDR3 is 15 amino acids. The DNA for the CDR3 is TGTGCCAGCAGTTACTCGAGTCAGGGGGCCTTTCCAGCTTTCTTT. This encodes CASSYSSQGAFPAFF.

The chain couples TRBV7-2 to TRBJ1-1; possibly TRBD1 for D (6 bases). With 1 base removed from V and 4 bases from J, the gap between germline ends came to 10 bases. The CDR3 is made up of 14 amino acids. Per the germline V gene, CDR1 is SGHTA and CDR2 is FQGNSA. The CDR3 DNA is TGTGCCAGCAGCTTAGACAGGGTCTCCACTGAAGCTTTCTTT. This gives the protein CASSLDRVSTEAFF.

This clone was counted a few times. The J gene is TRBJ1-3, the V gene TRBV4-2; no firm D call. Germline CDR1 reads LGHNA; CDR2 reads YNFKEQ. This CDR3 contains 16 residues. Trimming stripped 4 bases from V and 0 bases from J, with 13 bases between. This CDR3 reads CASSPGVGRSGNTIYF. The CDR3 DNA follows: TGTGCCAGCAGCCCCGGGGTCGGTCGCTCTGGAAACACCATATATTTT.

This sequence joins TRBV2 and TRBJ1-1; no clear D gene. Germline V gene lookup returns CDR1 SNHLY and CDR2 FYNNEI. The CDR3 runs to 13 residues. The CDR3, as DNA: TGTGCGAAAACCGGAGGGCAAGGCACTGAAGCTTTCTTT. This translates into CAKTGGQGTEAFF.

This chain joins TRBV5-6 and TRBJ2-7, with 7 bases fitting TRBD1. V lost 2 bases, J lost 6 bases, and 2 bases stayed unmatched. The CDR3 runs 12 residues. Germline V gives CDR1 SGHDT, CDR2 YYEEEE. The DNA of the CDR3 is TGTGCCAGCAGCTTTGACAGGGTCGAGCAGTACTTC. Amino acids: CASSFDRVEQYF.

The chain links TRBV7-7 to TRBJ2-2; D is undetermined. Trimming shortened V by 5 bases and J by 4 bases, and 8 bases separated the two germline ends. Germline CDR1 and CDR2: SSHAT and FNYEAQ (reference sequence). The CDR3 spans 13 residues. The CDR3 spells CASSRGLTGELFF. CDR3 DNA sequence: TGTGCCAGCAGCCGCGGTCTCACCGGGGAGCTGTTTTTT.

The chain joins TRBV1 to TRBJ2-2; the DNA was not compared with TRBD1, the D call given in the table. TRBV1 is a recognized pseudogene. The CDR3 sequence is 14 residues long. CDR3 nucleotides: TGCATCAGCAGCCAGACAGGGTTTACCGGGGAGCTGTTTTTT. It yields the protein CISSQTGFTGELFF.

V gene TRBV5-6 combines with J gene TRBJ2-5, with 8 bases identical to TRBD1. In germline, CDR1 is SGHDT, CDR2 YYEEEE. The CDR3 has 14 residues. J gave up 5 bases and V 4 bases, and 7 bases lay outside the gene matches. The CDR3 region is CASSRTGPGETQYF. The CDR3 DNA is TGTGCCAGCAGCCGGACAGGGCCGGGGGAGACCCAGTACTTC.

The rearrangement joins TRBV7-9 to TRBJ2-5; TRBD1 aligns across 9 bases. With V trimmed by 5 bases and J by 1 base, 5 bases remained unmatched. The CDR3 extends over 15 amino acids. Germline V gene sequence: CDR1 SEHNR, CDR2 FQNEAQ (reference sequence). The CDR3 sequence is CASSAGQGPQETQYF. The CDR3 DNA reads TGTGCCAGCAGCGCGGGACAGGGCCCCCAAGAGACCCAGTACTTC.

This clone has only a few counts. This chain connects TRBV6-5 to TRBJ1-1, with TRBD1 matching over 8 bases. Germline trimming cut 2 bases from V and 8 bases from J; bases unmatched to any gene: 10. The CDR3 is 15 residues long. Germline V gene lookup returns CDR1 MNHEY and CDR2 SVGAGI. The CDR3 region has the DNA TGTGCCAGCAGTTACCACGTCCCGGGACAGGAAGAAGCTTTCTTT. Its protein product is CASSYHVPGQEEAFF.

This clone has a single count. The V call is TRBV4-2, the J call TRBJ2-2; the D gene is possibly TRBD1 (6 bases). CDR1 and CDR2 (germline): LGHNA, YNFKEQ. The CDR3 is 16 amino acids. Deletions cut 3 bases from V and 3 bases from J, with 14 bases between. In DNA, the CDR3 is TGTGCCAGCAGCCACCCGGACAGAGGCGACACCGGGGAGCTGTTTTTT. Translated: CASSHPDRGDTGELFF.

Judged by abundance, this clone is medium-sized. This chain joins TRBV15 and TRBJ1-1; D not resolved. The CDR3 runs 15 residues. The V end was cut by 0 bases, the J end by 1 base, with 9 bases between. Germline lookup yields CDR1 LNHNV and CDR2 YYDKDF (reference sequence). The CDR3 protein is CATSRDREGNTEAFF. The CDR3 coding sequence is TGTGCCACCAGCAGAGATAGGGAGGGGAACACTGAAGCTTTCTTT.

The chain combines TRBV27 with TRBJ1-6; D is unresolved. Germline lookup yields CDR1 MNHEY and CDR2 SMNVEV (reference sequence). The CDR3 is 16 residues long. V shed 2 bases and J shed 4 bases, with 12 bases lying between them. The CDR3 nucleotides read TGTGCCAGCAGTTTAGAGGGTTTTAGTTATAATTCACCCCTCCACTTT. Amino acids: CASSLEGFSYNSPLHF.

The chain couples TRBV5-1 to TRBJ2-7, with 10 positions matching TRBD1. Germline V gene sequence: CDR1 SGHRS, CDR2 YFSETQ. The CDR3 is 18 residues long. The trim removed 0 bases at V and 4 bases at J, leaving 13 bases unmatched. The CDR3 DNA sequence: TGCGCCAGCAGCTTGGGACCCCCAGACAGGGGGCTATTGTACGAGCAGTACTTC. Encoded protein: CASSLGPPDRGLLYEQYF.

The CDR3: CASSLADRNSEQFF. CDR3 bases: TGCGCCAGCAGCTTGGCGGACAGGAATAGTGAGCAGTTCTTC. J is TRBJ2-1 and V is TRBV5-1; 7 bases are a match to TRBD1. This CDR3 is 14 amino acids long. V shed 0 bases, J shed 9 bases, and the junction held 6 bases outside the gene matches. Germline values: CDR1 SGHRS, CDR2 YFSETQ.

The chain's CDR3 is CASTRSNTYEQYF. The DNA of the CDR3 is TGTGCCAGCACCCGCTCAAACACCTACGAGCAGTACTTC. The J gene is TRBJ2-7, the V gene TRBV6-1; D ambiguous. CDR1 MNHNS and CDR2 SASEGT come from the germline V gene. The CDR3 extends over 13 amino acids. Trimming took 7 bases from V and 2 from J, leaving 12 bases between them.

This clone appeared a few times. The gene calls are TRBV6-1 and TRBJ2-2, with TRBD1 matching over 7 bases. This CDR3 is 14 amino acids long. Per the germline V gene, CDR1 is MNHNS and CDR2 is SASEGT. Trimming cost V 11 bases and J 2 bases; bases outside gene matches: 8. CDR3 DNA: TGTGCCGGAACCGGGACAGCTAACACCGGGGAGCTGTTTTTT. This gives the protein CAGTGTANTGELFF.

CDR3 in amino acids: CASSLVRGGQETQYF. Here the CDR3 DNA reads TGCGCCAGCAGCTTGGTCCGCGGGGGCCAAGAGACCCAGTACTTC. V usage is TRBV5-1 and J usage is TRBJ2-5; TRBD2 agrees at 7 bases. Losses at the gene ends were 0 bases for V and 1 base for J; bases not matched to a gene: 3. Germline values: CDR1 SGHRS, CDR2 YFSETQ. CDR3 length: 15 amino acids.

V is TRBV6-1 and J is TRBJ1-2; the D is unclear. CDR1 and CDR2 (germline): MNHNS, SASEGT. This CDR3 has 12 amino acids. V was shortened by 0 bases and J by 6 bases, with 5 bases between the two germline ends. The CDR3 nucleotides read TGTGCCAGCAGTGAAGCCCAGGATGGCTACACCTTC. This encodes CASSEAQDGYTF.

This chain links TRBV7-2 with TRBJ2-5; 15 bases fit TRBD2. The CDR3 runs to 19 residues. V dropped 1 base and J dropped 5; count of bases not matched to a gene: 11. Germline V gene data show CDR1 as SGHTA and CDR2 as FQGNSA. The CDR3 DNA is TGTGCCAGCAGCTTAGGAGGACTAGCGGGAGGGCCGGTTGGGGAGACCCAGTACTTC. As protein: CASSLGGLAGGPVGETQYF.

The rearrangement links TRBV5-1 to TRBJ2-7; 8 bases agree with TRBD2. Trimming removed 2 bases from V and 2 bases from J; junction bases left unmatched: 6. The CDR3 loop spans 15 amino acids. Germline assignment: CDR1 SGHRS and CDR2 YFSETQ. CDR3 region: CASSFQLADTYEQYF. CDR3 DNA sequence: TGCGCCAGCAGCTTTCAACTAGCGGACACCTACGAGCAGTACTTC.